The source of this TCR beta chain is a study of T cells in Graves' hyperthyroidism and ophthalmopathy. The J segment lost 8 bases and the V segment lost 3 bases, leaving 9 bases of the junction unmatched. Germline V gene sequence: CDR1 MNHEY, CDR2 SMNVEV (reference sequence). The CDR3 has 14 residues. Study-level points and caveats: The model predicted ophthalmopathy a median around seven months before onset.

The study left out patients who had uncontrolled infection, other autoimmune disease, pregnancy or lactation. As regards this clonotype: Its antigen is still unknown.

What was amplified from RNA transcripts were TCR beta CDR3 regions. HTBI primers were used for first-round RT-PCR of the TCR CDR3. TCRdb re-called the multiplex PCR reads with MiXCR, one entry per CDR3 protein. The repertoire holds approximately 330,000 distinct CDR3 sequences, with around a sixth as singletons. This clonotype originated in a woman in her forties or fifties with Graves' hyperthyroidism. Sequencing input: blood. V gene TRBV27 combines with J gene TRBJ1-1; TRBD1 aligns across 7 bases. In DNA, the CDR3 is TGTGCCAGCAGTTTCTCGGACAGGCCAGGAGAAGCTTTCTTT. Translation gives CASSFSDRPGEAFF.